This TCR beta chain derives from a study of shared clonotypes between healthy human individuals. General study points: The naive CD4 repertoires of a few donors were compared, and approximately 5% of clonotypes were shared. Rarefaction curves obtained for sorted subsets showed sequencing incomplete despite large depth.

The CDR3 runs to 12 residues. V was shortened by 0 bases and J by 7 bases, with 3 bases between the two germline ends. In germline, CDR1 is MNHEY, CDR2 SVGAGI. Concerning this clone itself: The antigen remains undetermined.

A deep-level run was used for the assay. Authors' analysis steps: ImmunoSEQ sequences covered only the junction and lacked quality scores; filtering therefore differed. Repertoires were generated with immunoSEQ multiplex PCR, while TCRdb's copy carries only in-frame clones and drops some. The V and J calls and clone size are taken from that table; D and trimming were inferred from the DNA. This table holds about a million clones, roughly 80% found once. The TCR comes from a man between 18 and 29 years old in good health. Some clones in this sample may be carry-over from other donors' samples. Sequenced input: memory CD4+ T cells from PBMCs. This sample's subset: CD45RA-negative fraction. The rearrangement uses TRBV6-5 and TRBJ2-2; D unclear. The CDR3 spells CASSYSGGELFF. CDR3 coding DNA: TGTGCCAGCAGTTACTCGGGCGGGGAGCTGTTTTTT.